These T cell receptor beta chains were read from a single sample in a study of control samples from healthy donors and cancer patients. Sequenced by immunoSEQ multiplex PCR; TCRdb stores in-frame clones only, minus some. The profile shows 120,000 or so clones, around nine tenths of them singletons. The sample was blood. The receptor source for this set is a man aged 18 to 30 in good health. CDR3s include the opening cysteine and the closing phenylalanine or tryptophan. Fields, in order: V gene, clone size, D gene, J gene, CDR3 DNA, CDR3 protein. D genes are given only for firm matches. Clone size is not always given. Where it is, it says once, few, many or a class for expanded clones.

v_call: TRBV12-3/TRBV12-4
clone_size: once
d_call: -
j_call: TRBJ2-5
cdr3_nt: TGTGCCAGCAGTCGCAGCGGTTGGGAGACCCAGTACTTC
cdr3_aa: CASSRSGWETQYF

v_call: TRBV11-2
clone_size: -
d_call: -
j_call: TRBJ1-2
cdr3_nt: TGTGCCAGCAGCTTAGATGGGGGCGGCGGCTACACCTTC
cdr3_aa: CASSLDGGGGYTF

v_call: TRBV4-2
clone_size: -
d_call: -
j_call: TRBJ2-7
cdr3_nt: TGTGCCAGCAGGGGAAGCCAGGGTTCAGGCGAGCAGTACTTC
cdr3_aa: CASRGSQGSGEQYF

v_call: TRBV7-2
clone_size: -
d_call: -
j_call: TRBJ2-4
cdr3_nt: TGTGCCAGCAGCTCTGACCAGAAAAACATTCAGTACTTC
cdr3_aa: CASSSDQKNIQYF

v_call: TRBV9
clone_size: few
d_call: -
j_call: TRBJ1-6
cdr3_nt: TGTGCCAGCAATGAGGGGGTCTCACCCCTCCACTTT
cdr3_aa: CASNEGVSPLHF

v_call: TRBV6-5
clone_size: -
d_call: -
j_call: TRBJ2-7
cdr3_nt: TGTGCCAGCAGTTACTCGTCAGGACCCTCCTACGAGCAGTACTTC
cdr3_aa: CASSYSSGPSYEQYF

v_call: TRBV7-8
clone_size: -
d_call: -
j_call: TRBJ2-1
cdr3_nt: TGTGCCAGCAGCTTAGGACTAGGAGATGAGCAGTTCTTC
cdr3_aa: CASSLGLGDEQFF

v_call: TRBV5-1
clone_size: -
d_call: -
j_call: TRBJ2-2
cdr3_nt: TGCGCCAGCAGCTTGGAAGGGGGGCCTTACCGGGACCCGTTTTTT
cdr3_aa: CASSLEGGPYRDPFF

v_call: TRBV1
clone_size: -
d_call: -
j_call: TRBJ1-2
cdr3_nt: TGCACCAGCAGCCCAGACCGGGGCTACACCTTC
cdr3_aa: CTSSPDRGYTF

v_call: TRBV9
clone_size: once
d_call: TRBD2
j_call: TRBJ2-3
cdr3_nt: TGTGCCAGCAGCACCACGGGACTAGCGGGGGGGATTAGCACAGATACGCAGTATTTT
cdr3_aa: CASSTTGLAGGISTDTQYF

v_call: TRBV3-1/TRBV3-2
clone_size: once
d_call: -
j_call: TRBJ2-3
cdr3_nt: TGTGCCAGTGAAAACTCTGGGAGGCCCACAGATACGCAGTATTTT
cdr3_aa: CASENSGRPTDTQYF

v_call: TRBV6-6
clone_size: -
d_call: -
j_call: TRBJ1-5
cdr3_nt: TGTGCCAGCAGTTACGGACAGAATCAGCCCCAGCATTTT
cdr3_aa: CASSYGQNQPQHF

v_call: TRBV19
clone_size: -
d_call: -
j_call: TRBJ1-4
cdr3_nt: TGTGCCAGTACCCCGGGCAGGGGCGTGATAGAGCTGTTTTTT
cdr3_aa: CASTPGRGVIELFF

v_call: TRBV3-1/TRBV3-2
clone_size: once
d_call: TRBD2
j_call: TRBJ2-7
cdr3_nt: TGTGCCAGCAGCCAAGCTAGCGGGGGTTACGAGCAGTACTTC
cdr3_aa: CASSQASGGYEQYF

v_call: TRBV6-5
clone_size: -
d_call: -
j_call: TRBJ2-5
cdr3_nt: TGTGCCAGCAGAATCCAGGGTCTCGGAGAGACCCAGTACTTC
cdr3_aa: CASRIQGLGETQYF

v_call: TRBV5-4
clone_size: -
d_call: TRBD1
j_call: TRBJ2-3
cdr3_nt: TGTGCCAGCAGCTTTGGGACAGGGCGCACAGATACGCAGTATTTT
cdr3_aa: CASSFGTGRTDTQYF

v_call: TRBV3-1/TRBV3-2
clone_size: -
d_call: -
j_call: TRBJ1-2
cdr3_nt: TGTGCCAGCAGCCCTGGTTTGTGGACGAGCGGCTACACCTTC
cdr3_aa: CASSPGLWTSGYTF

v_call: TRBV19
clone_size: -
d_call: -
j_call: TRBJ2-2
cdr3_nt: TGTGCCAGTAGTATAGTTGGGAGTAACACCGGGGAGCTGTTTTTT
cdr3_aa: CASSIVGSNTGELFF

v_call: TRBV11-2
clone_size: -
d_call: -
j_call: TRBJ1-2
cdr3_nt: TGTGCCAGCAGCCGACGAGGAACTAACTATGGCTACACCTTC
cdr3_aa: CASSRRGTNYGYTF

v_call: TRBV7-9
clone_size: -
d_call: TRBD2
j_call: TRBJ2-1
cdr3_nt: TGTGCCAGCACTAGAGGGGGTCTAGCGGGGTCAAATGAGCAGTTCTTC
cdr3_aa: CASTRGGLAGSNEQFF

v_call: TRBV15
clone_size: -
d_call: TRBD2
j_call: TRBJ2-5
cdr3_nt: TGTGCCACCAGTCATGGGGGGGTGGGCGAGACCCAGTACTTC
cdr3_aa: CATSHGGVGETQYF

v_call: TRBV6-1
clone_size: -
d_call: -
j_call: TRBJ2-1
cdr3_nt: TGTGCCAGCAGTGAAGCTTTCAATGAGCAGTTCTTC
cdr3_aa: CASSEAFNEQFF

v_call: TRBV28
clone_size: -
d_call: TRBD2
j_call: TRBJ2-3
cdr3_nt: TGTGCCAGCAGTAGTCTAGCGGGAGTCTTGACAGATACGCAGTATTTT
cdr3_aa: CASSSLAGVLTDTQYF

v_call: TRBV7-3
clone_size: -
d_call: -
j_call: TRBJ2-3
cdr3_nt: TGTGCCAGCAGCTTACAAGGCACAGATACGCAGTATTTT
cdr3_aa: CASSLQGTDTQYF

v_call: TRBV15
clone_size: -
d_call: TRBD2
j_call: TRBJ2-3
cdr3_nt: TGTGCCACCAGCAGAGATGTAATAGCGGGGGGGCCCACAGATACGCAGTATTTT
cdr3_aa: CATSRDVIAGGPTDTQYF

v_call: TRBV2
clone_size: -
d_call: TRBD1
j_call: TRBJ2-1
cdr3_nt: TGTGCCAGAGCTGTTGTCGGACAGGGGTTCGATGAGCAGTTCTTC
cdr3_aa: CARAVVGQGFDEQFF

v_call: TRBV11-2
clone_size: -
d_call: -
j_call: TRBJ2-5
cdr3_nt: TGTGCCAGCACCCGACCCATCCCTCGAGAGACCCAGTACTTC
cdr3_aa: CASTRPIPRETQYF

v_call: TRBV10-2
clone_size: -
d_call: TRBD1
j_call: TRBJ2-7
cdr3_nt: TGCGCCAGCAGCTACGGACAGGGCTACGAGCAGTACTTC
cdr3_aa: CASSYGQGYEQYF